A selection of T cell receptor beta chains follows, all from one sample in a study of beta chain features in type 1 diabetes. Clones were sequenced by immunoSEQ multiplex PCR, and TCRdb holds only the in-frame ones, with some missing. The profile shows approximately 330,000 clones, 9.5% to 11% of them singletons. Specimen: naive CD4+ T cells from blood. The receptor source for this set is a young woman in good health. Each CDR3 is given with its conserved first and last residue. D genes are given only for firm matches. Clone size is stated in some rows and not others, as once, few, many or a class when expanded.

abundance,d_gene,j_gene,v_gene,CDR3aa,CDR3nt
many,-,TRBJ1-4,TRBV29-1,CSVEGVGGELFF,TGCAGCGTTGAAGGAGTTGGGGGGGAACTGTTTTTT
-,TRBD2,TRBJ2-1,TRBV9,CASSAGRGLAGGHEQFF,TGTGCCAGCAGCGCCGGCCGGGGACTAGCGGGAGGGCATGAGCAGTTCTTC
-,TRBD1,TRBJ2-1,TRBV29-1,CSVEGLGGQHNEQFF,TGCAGCGTTGAAGGATTAGGGGGCCAACACAATGAGCAGTTCTTC
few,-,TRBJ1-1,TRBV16,CASSQSSELGTEAFF,TGTGCCAGCAGCCAATCGAGCGAATTAGGCACTGAAGCTTTCTTT
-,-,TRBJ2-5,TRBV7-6,CASSLAQEETQYF,TGTGCCAGCAGCTTAGCACAGGAAGAGACCCAGTACTTC
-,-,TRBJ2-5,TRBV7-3,CASSLSTSSQETQYF,TGTGCCAGCAGCTTAAGTACATCGTCCCAAGAGACCCAGTACTTC
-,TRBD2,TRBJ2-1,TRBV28,CASSPTSGIKYNEQFF,TGTGCCAGCAGTCCCACTAGCGGAATCAAATACAATGAGCAGTTCTTC
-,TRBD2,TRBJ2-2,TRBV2,CASSEAAGAGELFF,TGTGCCAGCAGTGAAGCGGCGGGGGCCGGGGAGCTGTTTTTT
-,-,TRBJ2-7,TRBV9,CASSVYSETYEQYF,TGTGCCAGCAGCGTATATAGCGAAACCTACGAGCAGTACTTC
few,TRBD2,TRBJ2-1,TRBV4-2,CASSQSPGTSGRSNEQFF,TGTGCCAGCAGCCAAAGTCCCGGGACTAGCGGGAGGAGCAATGAGCAGTTCTTC
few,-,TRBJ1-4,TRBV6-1,CASSELATNEKLFF,TGTGCCAGCAGTGAATTAGCAACTAATGAAAAACTGTTTTTT
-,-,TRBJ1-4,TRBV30,CAWSVGSSNEKLFF,TGTGCCTGGAGTGTAGGGAGTTCTAATGAAAAACTGTTTTTT
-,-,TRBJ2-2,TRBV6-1,CASSEQVMYAQIRGELFF,TGTGCCAGCAGTGAACAGGTGATGTACGCCCAAATCCGCGGGGAGCTGTTTTTT
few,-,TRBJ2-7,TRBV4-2,CASSQGGTASYEQYF,TGTGCCAGCAGCCAAGGCGGGACAGCCTCCTACGAGCAGTACTTC
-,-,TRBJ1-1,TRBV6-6,CASRADSEAFF,TGTGCCAGCAGAGCAGACAGTGAAGCTTTCTTT
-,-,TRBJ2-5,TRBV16,CASSQAGSQETQYF,TGTGCCAGCAGCCAAGCAGGCAGTCAAGAGACCCAGTACTTC
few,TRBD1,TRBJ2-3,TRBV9,CASSVVPGAGGPGNTQYF,TGTGCCAGCAGCGTAGTGCCTGGGGCAGGGGGTCCAGGGAATACGCAGTATTTT
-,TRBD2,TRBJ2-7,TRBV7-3,CASSNSGSSHEQYF,TGTGCCAGCAGTAATAGCGGGAGTTCCCACGAGCAGTACTTC
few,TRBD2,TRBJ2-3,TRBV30,CAWSAAGGDTQYF,TGTGCCTGGAGTGCGGCGGGAGGAGATACGCAGTATTTT
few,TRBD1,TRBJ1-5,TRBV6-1,CASGGTGFQPQHF,TGTGCCAGCGGGGGGACAGGGTTTCAGCCCCAGCATTTT
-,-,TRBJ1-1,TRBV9,CASSVTEQSIGTEAFF,TGTGCCAGCAGCGTGACAGAACAATCTATAGGTACTGAAGCTTTCTTT
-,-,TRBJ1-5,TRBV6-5,CASSGTPNQPQHF,TGTGCCAGCAGTGGGACACCCAATCAGCCCCAGCATTTT
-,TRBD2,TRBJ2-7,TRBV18,CASSPVLAGGHEQYF,TGTGCCAGCTCACCGGTACTAGCGGGAGGTCACGAGCAGTACTTC
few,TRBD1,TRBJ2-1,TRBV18,CASSPLWDRAYNEQFF,TGTGCCAGCTCACCACTTTGGGACAGGGCCTACAATGAGCAGTTCTTC
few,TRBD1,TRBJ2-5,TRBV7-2,CASSSRTGGGETQYF,TGTGCCAGCAGCTCACGCACAGGGGGCGGGGAGACCCAGTACTTC
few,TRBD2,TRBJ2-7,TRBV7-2,CASSLGAGRAYEQYF,TGTGCCAGCAGCTTAGGAGCGGGGAGGGCCTACGAGCAGTACTTC
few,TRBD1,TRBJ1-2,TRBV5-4,CASSKDRYYGYTF,TGTGCCAGCAGCAAGGACAGGTACTATGGCTACACCTTC
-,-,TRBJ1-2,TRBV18,CASSTTRQELNYGYTF,TGTGCCAGCTCAACTACTCGACAGGAATTGAACTATGGCTACACCTTC
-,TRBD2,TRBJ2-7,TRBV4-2,CASSQGASGSLPEQYF,TGTGCCAGCAGCCAAGGGGCTAGCGGGAGCTTGCCCGAGCAGTACTTC
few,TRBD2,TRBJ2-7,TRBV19,CASSGGLGDYEQYF,TGTGCCAGTAGTGGGGGACTAGGAGACTACGAGCAGTACTTC
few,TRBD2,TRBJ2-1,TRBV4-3,CASSQDRGLAGEINEQFF,TGCGCCAGCAGCCAAGATCGGGGACTAGCGGGAGAGATAAATGAGCAGTTCTTC
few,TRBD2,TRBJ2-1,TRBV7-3,CASSPLALGMGEQFF,TGTGCCAGCAGCCCACTAGCGTTAGGGATGGGTGAGCAGTTCTTC
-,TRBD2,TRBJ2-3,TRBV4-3,CASSQDRLAGGPDTQYF,TGCGCCAGCAGCCAAGATAGGCTAGCGGGAGGGCCAGATACGCAGTATTTT
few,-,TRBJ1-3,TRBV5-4,CASSLDPTRGNTIYF,TGTGCCAGCAGCTTGGACCCCACCAGAGGAAACACCATATATTTT
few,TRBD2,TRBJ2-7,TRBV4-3,CASSQDATSGRLLYEQYF,TGCGCCAGCAGCCAAGATGCGACTAGCGGGAGACTCCTCTACGAGCAGTACTTC
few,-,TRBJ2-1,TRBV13,CASSFSLANKNEQFF,TGTGCCAGCAGCTTTAGTTTAGCGAACAAAAATGAGCAGTTCTTC
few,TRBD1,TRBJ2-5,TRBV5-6,CASSPGQGETQYF,TGTGCCAGCAGCCCCGGACAGGGAGAGACCCAGTACTTC
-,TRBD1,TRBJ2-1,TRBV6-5,CASSRDRDRYNEQFF,TGTGCCAGCAGCCGGGACAGGGACCGCTACAATGAGCAGTTCTTC
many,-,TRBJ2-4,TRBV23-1,CASRLLFAKNIQYF,TGCGCCAGCAGACTACTGTTCGCCAAAAACATTCAGTACTTC
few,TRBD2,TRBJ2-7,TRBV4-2,CASTTGLAGDYEQYF,TGTGCCAGCACCACCGGACTAGCGGGAGACTACGAGCAGTACTTC
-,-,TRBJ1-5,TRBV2,CASTGRVNQPQHF,TGTGCCAGCACTGGCAGGGTCAATCAGCCCCAGCATTTT